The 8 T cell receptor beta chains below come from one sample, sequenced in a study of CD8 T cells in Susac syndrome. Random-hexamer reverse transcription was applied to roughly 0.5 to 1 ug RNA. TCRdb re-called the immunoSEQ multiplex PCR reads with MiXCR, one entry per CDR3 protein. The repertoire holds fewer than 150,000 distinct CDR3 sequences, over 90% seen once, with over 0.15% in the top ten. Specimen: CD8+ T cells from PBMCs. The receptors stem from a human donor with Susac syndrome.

The DNA of the CDR3 is TGTGCCAGTAGTCTCTACAGGGATGGGATACCGGTAACCTCTAGCACAGATACGCAGTATTTT. Its protein is CASSLYRDGIPVTSSTDTQYF. V and J are TRBV19 and TRBJ2-3, with D possibly matching TRBD1 (6 bases). The germline V gene encodes CDR1 LNHDA and CDR2 SQIVND (reference sequence). The CDR3 extends over 21 amino acids. Trimming cost V 5 bases and J 0 bases, with 30 bases left between them.

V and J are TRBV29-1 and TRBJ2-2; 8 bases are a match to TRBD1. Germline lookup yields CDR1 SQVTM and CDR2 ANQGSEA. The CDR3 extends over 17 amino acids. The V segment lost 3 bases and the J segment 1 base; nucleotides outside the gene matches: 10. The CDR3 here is CSVESGQGARNTGELFF. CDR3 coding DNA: TGCAGCGTTGAGTCTGGGCAGGGGGCGCGGAACACCGGGGAGCTGTTTTTT.

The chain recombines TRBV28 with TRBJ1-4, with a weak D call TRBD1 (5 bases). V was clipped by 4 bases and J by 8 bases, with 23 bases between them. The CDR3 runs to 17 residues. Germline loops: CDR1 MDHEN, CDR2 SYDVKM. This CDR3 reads CASSSLPKGIGNEKLFF. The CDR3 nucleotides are TGTGCCAGCAGTTCCCTACCGAAGGGGATAGGGAACGAAAAACTGTTTTTT.

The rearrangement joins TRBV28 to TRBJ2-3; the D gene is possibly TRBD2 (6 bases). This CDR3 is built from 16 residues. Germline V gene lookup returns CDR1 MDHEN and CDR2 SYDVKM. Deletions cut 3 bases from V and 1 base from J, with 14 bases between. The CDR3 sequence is CASSFVQRARTDTQYF. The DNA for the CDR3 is TGTGCCAGCAGTTTTGTCCAGCGGGCCCGCACAGATACGCAGTATTTT.

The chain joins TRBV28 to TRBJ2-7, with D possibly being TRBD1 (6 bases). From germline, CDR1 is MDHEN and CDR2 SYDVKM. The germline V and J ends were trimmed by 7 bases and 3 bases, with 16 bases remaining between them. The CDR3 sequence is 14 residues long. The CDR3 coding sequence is TGTGCCAGCATCCCCGACAGGAGCCTCTACGAGCAGTACTTC. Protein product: CASIPDRSLYEQYF. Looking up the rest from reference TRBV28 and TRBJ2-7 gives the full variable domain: DVKVTQSSRYLVKRTGEKVFLECVQDMDHENMFWYRQDPGLGLRLIYFSYDVKMKEKGDIPEGYSVSREKKERFSLILESASTNQTSMYLCASIPDRSLYEQYFGPGTRLTVT.

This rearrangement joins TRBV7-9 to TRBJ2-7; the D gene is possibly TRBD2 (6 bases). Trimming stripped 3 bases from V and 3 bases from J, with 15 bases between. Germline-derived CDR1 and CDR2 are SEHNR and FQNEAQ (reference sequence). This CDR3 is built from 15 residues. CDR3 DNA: TGTGCCAGCAGCTTCAAGGGGACGGAGGGCTACGAGCAGTACTTC. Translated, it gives CASSFKGTEGYEQYF.

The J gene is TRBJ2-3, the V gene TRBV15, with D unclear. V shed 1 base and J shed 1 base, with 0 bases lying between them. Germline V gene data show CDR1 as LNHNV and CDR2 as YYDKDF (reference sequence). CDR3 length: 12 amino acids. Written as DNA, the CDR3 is TGTGCCACCAGCAGAGGCACAGATACGCAGTATTTT. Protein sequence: CATSRGTDTQYF.

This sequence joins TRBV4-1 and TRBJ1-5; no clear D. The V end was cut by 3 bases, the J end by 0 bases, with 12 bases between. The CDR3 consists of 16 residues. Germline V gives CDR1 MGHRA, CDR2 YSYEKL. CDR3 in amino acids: CASSHKMDYSNQPQHF. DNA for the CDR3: TGCGCCAGCAGCCACAAAATGGACTATAGCAATCAGCCCCAGCATTTT.